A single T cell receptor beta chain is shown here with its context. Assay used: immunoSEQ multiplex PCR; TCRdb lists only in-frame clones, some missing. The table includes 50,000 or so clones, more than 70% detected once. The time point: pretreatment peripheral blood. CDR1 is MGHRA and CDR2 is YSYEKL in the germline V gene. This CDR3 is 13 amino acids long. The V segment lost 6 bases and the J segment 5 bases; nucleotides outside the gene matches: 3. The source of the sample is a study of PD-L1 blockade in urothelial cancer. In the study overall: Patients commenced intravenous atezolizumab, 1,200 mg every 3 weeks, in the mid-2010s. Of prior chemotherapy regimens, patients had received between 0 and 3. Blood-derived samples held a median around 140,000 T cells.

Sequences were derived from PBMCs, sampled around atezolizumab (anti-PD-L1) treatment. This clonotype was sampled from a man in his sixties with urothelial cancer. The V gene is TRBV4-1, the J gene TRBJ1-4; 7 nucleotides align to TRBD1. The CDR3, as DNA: TGCGCCAGCAGAGACAGGGAAAATGAAAAACTGTTTTTT. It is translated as CASRDRENEKLFF.